What follows is one TCR beta chain and its context. The sample originates from a study of blood T cell repertoires in COVID-19. Study-level background: Spain, Italy and the United States supplied samples that represented acute and convalescent COVID-19. Nucleic acid was either cDNA or gDNA, and it came from T cells, B-cell-depleted T cells, or PBMCs.

Per the original methods: Amplification with reference gene primers provided the estimates of nucleated cell counts. Sequencing was performed with immunoSEQ multiplex PCR; in TCRdb, only in-frame clones are kept and a portion is missing. V, J and clone size are those of that table, while D and trimming were read from the DNA. The sample consists of about 190,000 clones, around 79% of them appearing once. Sequencing was carried out using peripheral blood. This receptor was identified in a man in his 60s with active or convalescent COVID-19.

The CDR3 DNA is TGTGCCAGCAGTGAAGCGAGCCAGGAGGGCACTGAAGCTTTCTTT. Translated: CASSEASQEGTEAFF. The rearrangement links TRBV2 to TRBJ1-1; no definite D call. Trimming took 0 bases from V and 4 from J, leaving 12 bases between them. The V gene's germline CDR1 is SNHLY and CDR2 FYNNEI. This CDR3 region has 15 residues.